A single sample gave rise to the 8 T cell receptor beta chains below, sequenced in a study of blood T cell repertoires in COVID-19. Sequencing used immunoSEQ multiplex PCR; TCRdb keeps in-frame clones, though not all of them. Among some 300,000 clones listed, 90% were seen once. Input material: PBMCs or T cells enriched from blood (not recorded which). These receptor sequences come from a woman aged 30 to 39 who had been exposed to COVID-19.

About this clone itself: The same CDR3 arises from other DNA sequences in this sample as well. The chain links TRBV5-1 to TRBJ1-2; TRBD1 agrees at 11 bases. Germline V gene data show CDR1 as SGHRS and CDR2 as YFSETQ. The CDR3 sequence is 14 residues long. The ends lost 3 bases at V and 6 bases at J; junction bases unmatched: 4. This chain's CDR3 is CASSYGQGADGYTF. CDR3 nucleotide sequence: TGCGCCAGCAGCTACGGACAGGGGGCCGATGGCTACACCTTC.

The J gene is TRBJ1-2, the V gene TRBV25-1; 7 bases align to TRBD1. The CDR3 sequence is 16 residues long. The V and J ends lost 0 bases and 8 bases, in that order; junction bases with no gene match: 12. Germline CDR1 and CDR2: MGHDK and SYGVNS. In DNA form, the CDR3 reads TGTGCCAGCAGTGAATACTCCCAGACAGGGTGGCTCGGCTACACCTTC. It yields the protein CASSEYSQTGWLGYTF.

The chain employs TRBV5-1 and TRBJ2-2; 8 bases match TRBD1. The V gene's germline CDR1 is SGHRS and CDR2 YFSETQ. The length of the CDR3 is 15 residues. Trimming cost V 4 bases and J 6 bases; bases outside gene matches: 8. For the CDR3, the DNA is TGCGCCAGCAGCAGGGGACAGGTTGATCCCGGGGAGCTGTTTTTT. Translated: CASSRGQVDPGELFF.

The chain links TRBV19 to TRBJ1-5; TRBD1 aligns across 10 bases. The junction had 3 bases not matched to a gene; V was cut back by 4 bases and J by 3 bases. Germline CDR1 reads LNHDA; CDR2 reads SQIVND (reference sequence). The CDR3 loop spans 15 amino acids. CDR3 coding DNA: TGTGCCAGTAGTACGGGACAGGGGAACAATCAGCCCCAGCATTTT. Its protein product is CASSTGQGNNQPQHF.

V gene TRBV4-3 combines with J gene TRBJ1-2, with D possibly matching TRBD1 (5 bases). Between the trimmed V and J ends, which lost 2 bases and 6 bases, there was a span of 13 bases. The CDR3 runs to 14 residues. Germline CDR1 is LGHNA and CDR2 is YSLEER. The CDR3 spells CASSQSPRGNGYTF. In DNA, the CDR3 is TGCGCCAGCAGCCAATCTCCTCGGGGGAATGGCTACACCTTC.

V is TRBV5-1 and J is TRBJ1-1; possible D gene TRBD1, 5 bases. Germline loops: CDR1 SGHRS, CDR2 YFSETQ. The CDR3 covers 15 residues. The V gene lost 0 bases and the J gene lost 1 base, with 10 bases spanning the gap. The CDR3 loop is CASSLESGQNTEAFF. The DNA for the CDR3 is TGCGCCAGCAGCTTGGAGTCCGGACAGAACACTGAAGCTTTCTTT.

This sequence joins TRBV12-5 and TRBJ2-7; 7 bases match TRBD1. CDR1 and CDR2 (germline): LGHNT, FRNRAP. The CDR3 covers 15 residues. Unmatched junction bases numbered 9, after V lost 1 base and J lost 6 bases. As DNA, the CDR3 is TGTGCTAGTGGTTTGGCCACGACAGGGTTACGCGAGCAGTACTTC. Protein: CASGLATTGLREQYF. Drawing the rest from reference TRBV12-5 and TRBJ2-7, the complete variable domain is DARVTQTPRHKVTEMGQEVTMRCQPILGHNTVFWYRQTMMQGLELLAYFRNRAPLDDSGMPKDRFSAEMPDATLATLKIQPSEPRDSAVYFCASGLATTGLREQYFGPGTRLTVT.

This rearrangement joins TRBV12-3 or TRBV12-4 to TRBJ1-3; D ambiguous. Trimming stripped 2 bases from V and 6 bases from J, with 8 bases between. The CDR3 consists of 13 residues. DNA of the CDR3: TGTGCCAGCAGTTTATCGACTGAAAACACCATATATTTT. This codes for CASSLSTENTIYF.